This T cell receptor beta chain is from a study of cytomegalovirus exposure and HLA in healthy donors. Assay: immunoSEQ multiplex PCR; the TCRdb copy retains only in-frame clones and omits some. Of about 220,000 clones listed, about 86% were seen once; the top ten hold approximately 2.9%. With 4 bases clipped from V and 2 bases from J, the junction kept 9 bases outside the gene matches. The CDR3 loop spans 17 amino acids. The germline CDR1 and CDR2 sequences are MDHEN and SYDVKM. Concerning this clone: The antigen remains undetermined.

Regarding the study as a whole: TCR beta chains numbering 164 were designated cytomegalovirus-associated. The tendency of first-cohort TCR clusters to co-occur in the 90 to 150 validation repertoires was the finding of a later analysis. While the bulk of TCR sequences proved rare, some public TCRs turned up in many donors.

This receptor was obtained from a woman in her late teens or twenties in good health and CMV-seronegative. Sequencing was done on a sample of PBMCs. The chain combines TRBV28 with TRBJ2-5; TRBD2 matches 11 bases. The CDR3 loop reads CASSSQTRTSGQETQYF. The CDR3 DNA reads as TGTGCCAGCAGTTCCCAAACAAGGACTAGCGGGCAAGAGACCCAGTACTTC. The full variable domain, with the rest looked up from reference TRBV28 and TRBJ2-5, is DVKVTQSSRYLVKRTGEKVFLECVQDMDHENMFWYRQDPGLGLRLIYFSYDVKMKEKGDIPEGYSVSREKKERFSLILESASTNQTSMYLCASSSQTRTSGQETQYFGPGTRLLVL.